This T cell receptor (beta chain) derives from a study of T cells after yellow fever vaccination. Points from the study as a whole: Most primary-vaccination clones reappeared after the booster (96% CD4, roughly 90% CD8). Researchers cautioned that FACS-sorted repertoires could harbor abundant clonotypes contaminating from the bulk population. Few clonotypes appeared in both CD4 and CD8 compartments.

Between the trimmed V and J ends, which lost 0 bases and 2 bases, there was a span of 11 bases. Germline CDR1 and CDR2: SGHRS and YFSETQ. The CDR3 has 15 residues. This clonotype was picked up a small number of times. Its target is not known. The 5'RACE template-switching step produced TCR cDNA and added a universal primer site and UMIs. TCRdb ran MiXCR on the 5' RACE reads and lists one entry per CDR3 protein. The data show 500,000 to 650,000 distinct CDR3 sequences, roughly 14% seen once. The chain recombines TRBV5-1 with TRBJ1-1; a possible D gene is TRBD1 (6 bases). The source of this sequence is a man aged 25 to 45 who received the YFV17D yellow fever vaccine. This sample comprised PBMCs, obtained on the day of the yellow fever booster vaccination. The CDR3: CASSLDPGQNTEAFF. CDR3 DNA sequence: TGCGCCAGCAGCTTGGATCCGGGACAAAACACTGAAGCTTTCTTT. The variable domain in full, with the rest retrieved from reference TRBV5-1 and TRBJ1-1, is KAGVTQTPRYLIKTRGQQVTLSCSPISGHRSVSWYQQTPGQGLQFLFEYFSETQRNKGNFPGRFSGRQFSNSRSEMNVSTLELGDSALYLCASSLDPGQNTEAFFGQGTRLTVV.